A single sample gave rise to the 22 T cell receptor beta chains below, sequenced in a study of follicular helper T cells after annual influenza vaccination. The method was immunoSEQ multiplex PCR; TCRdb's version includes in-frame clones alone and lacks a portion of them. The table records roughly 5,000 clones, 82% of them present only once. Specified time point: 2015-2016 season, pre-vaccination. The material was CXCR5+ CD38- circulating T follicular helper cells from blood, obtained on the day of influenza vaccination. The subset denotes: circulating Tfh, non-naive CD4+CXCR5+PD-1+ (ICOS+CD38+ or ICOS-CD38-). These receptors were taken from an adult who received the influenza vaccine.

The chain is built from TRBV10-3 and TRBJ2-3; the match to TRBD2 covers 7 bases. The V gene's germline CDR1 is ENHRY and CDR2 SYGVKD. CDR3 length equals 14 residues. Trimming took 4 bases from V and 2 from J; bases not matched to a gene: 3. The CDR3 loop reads CAISGAGLTDTQYF. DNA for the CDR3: TGTGCCATCAGTGGAGCGGGGCTCACAGATACGCAGTATTTT.

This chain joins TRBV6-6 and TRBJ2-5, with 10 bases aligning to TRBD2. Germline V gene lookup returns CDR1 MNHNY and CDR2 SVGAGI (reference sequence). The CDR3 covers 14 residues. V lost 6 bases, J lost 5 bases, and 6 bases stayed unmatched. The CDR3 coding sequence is TGTGCCAGCAGACCAGCGGGGGGGCGGGAGACCCAGTACTTC. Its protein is CASRPAGGRETQYF.

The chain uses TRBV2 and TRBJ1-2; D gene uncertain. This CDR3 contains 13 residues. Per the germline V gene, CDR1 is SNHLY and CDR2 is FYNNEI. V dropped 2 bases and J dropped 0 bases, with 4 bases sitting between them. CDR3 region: CASSETPNYGYTF. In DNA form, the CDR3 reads TGTGCCAGCAGTGAAACTCCTAACTATGGCTACACCTTC.

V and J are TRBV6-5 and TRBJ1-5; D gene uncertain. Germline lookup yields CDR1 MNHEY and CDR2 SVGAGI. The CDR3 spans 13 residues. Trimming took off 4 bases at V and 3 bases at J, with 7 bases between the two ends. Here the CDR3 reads CASSSHINQPQHF. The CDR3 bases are TGTGCCAGCAGTTCCCACATCAATCAGCCCCAGCATTTT.

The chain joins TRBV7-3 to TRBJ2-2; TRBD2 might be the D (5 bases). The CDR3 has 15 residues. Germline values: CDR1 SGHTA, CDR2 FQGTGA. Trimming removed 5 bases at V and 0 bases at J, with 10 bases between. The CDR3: CASSVDSTNTGELFF. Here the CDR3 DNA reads TGTGCCAGCAGCGTGGACTCTACGAACACCGGGGAGCTGTTTTTT.

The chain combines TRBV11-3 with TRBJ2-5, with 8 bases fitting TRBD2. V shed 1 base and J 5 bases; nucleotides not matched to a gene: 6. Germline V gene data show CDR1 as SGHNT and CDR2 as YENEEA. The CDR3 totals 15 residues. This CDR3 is CASSLAGGARETQYF. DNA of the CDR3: TGTGCCAGCAGCTTAGCGGGGGGGGCGCGGGAGACCCAGTACTTC.

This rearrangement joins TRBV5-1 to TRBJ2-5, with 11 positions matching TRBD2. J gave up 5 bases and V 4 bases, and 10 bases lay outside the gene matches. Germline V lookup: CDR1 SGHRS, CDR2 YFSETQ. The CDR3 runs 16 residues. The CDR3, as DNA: TGCGCCAGCAGCGATACTAGCGGGGGTTTCTGGGAGACCCAGTACTTC. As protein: CASSDTSGGFWETQYF.

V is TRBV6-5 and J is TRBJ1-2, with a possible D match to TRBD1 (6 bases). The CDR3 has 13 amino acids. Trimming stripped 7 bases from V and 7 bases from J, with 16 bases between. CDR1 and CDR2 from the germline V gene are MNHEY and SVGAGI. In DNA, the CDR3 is TGTGCCAGCACTCTAGGGGGGGGAGCTGGCTACACCTTC. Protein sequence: CASTLGGGAGYTF.

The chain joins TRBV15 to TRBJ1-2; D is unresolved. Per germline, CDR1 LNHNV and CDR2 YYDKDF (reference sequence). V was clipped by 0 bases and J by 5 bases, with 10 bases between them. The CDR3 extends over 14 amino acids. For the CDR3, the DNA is TGTGCCACCAGCAGAGATCTCAACGCTTATGGCTACACCTTC. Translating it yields CATSRDLNAYGYTF.

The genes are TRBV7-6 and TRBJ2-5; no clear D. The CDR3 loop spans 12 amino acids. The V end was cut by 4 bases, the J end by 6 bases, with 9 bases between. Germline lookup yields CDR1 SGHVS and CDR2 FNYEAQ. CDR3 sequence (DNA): TGTGCCAGCAGCTCCCGGGTTCAGACCCAGTACTTC. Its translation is CASSSRVQTQYF.

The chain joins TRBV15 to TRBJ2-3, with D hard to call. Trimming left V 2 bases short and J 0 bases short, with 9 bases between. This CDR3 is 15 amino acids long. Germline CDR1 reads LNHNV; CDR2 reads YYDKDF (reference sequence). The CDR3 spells CATSRYSSSTDTQYF. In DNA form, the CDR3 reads TGTGCCACCAGCAGATATAGCAGTAGCACAGATACGCAGTATTTT. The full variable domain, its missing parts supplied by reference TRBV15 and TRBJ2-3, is DAMVIQNPRYQVTQFGKPVTLSCSQTLNHNVMYWYQQKSSQAPKLLFHYYDKDFNNEADTPDNFQSRRPNTSFCFLDIRSPGLGDTAMYLCATSRYSSSTDTQYFGPGTRLTVL.

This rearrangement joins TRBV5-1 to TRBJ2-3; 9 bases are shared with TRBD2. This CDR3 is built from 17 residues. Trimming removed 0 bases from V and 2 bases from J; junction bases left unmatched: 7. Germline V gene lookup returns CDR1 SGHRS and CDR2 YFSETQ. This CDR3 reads CASSLAGSGGPTDTQYF. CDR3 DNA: TGCGCCAGCAGCTTGGCAGGTAGCGGGGGACCCACAGATACGCAGTATTTT.

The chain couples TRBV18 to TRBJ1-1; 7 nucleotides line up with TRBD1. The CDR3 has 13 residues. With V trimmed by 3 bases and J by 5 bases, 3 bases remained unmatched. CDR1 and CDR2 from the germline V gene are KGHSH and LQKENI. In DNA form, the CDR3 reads TGTGCCAGCTCACCCACAGGGGATACTGAAGCTTTCTTT. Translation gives CASSPTGDTEAFF.

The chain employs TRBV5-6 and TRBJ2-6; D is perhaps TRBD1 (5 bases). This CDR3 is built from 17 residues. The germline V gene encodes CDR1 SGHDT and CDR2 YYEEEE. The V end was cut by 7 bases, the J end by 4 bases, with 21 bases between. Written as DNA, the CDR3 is TGTGCCAGCGCCGCAAGGGGCGCTTTTTCCGGGGCCAACGTCCTGACTTTC. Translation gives CASAARGAFSGANVLTF.

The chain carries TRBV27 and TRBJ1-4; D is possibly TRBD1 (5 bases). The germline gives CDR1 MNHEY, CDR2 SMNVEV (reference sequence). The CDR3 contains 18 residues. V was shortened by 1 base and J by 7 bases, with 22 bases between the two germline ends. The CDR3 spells CASSLYPPDQGWGEKLFF. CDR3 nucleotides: TGTGCCAGCAGTTTATATCCCCCCGATCAGGGATGGGGTGAAAAACTGTTTTTT.

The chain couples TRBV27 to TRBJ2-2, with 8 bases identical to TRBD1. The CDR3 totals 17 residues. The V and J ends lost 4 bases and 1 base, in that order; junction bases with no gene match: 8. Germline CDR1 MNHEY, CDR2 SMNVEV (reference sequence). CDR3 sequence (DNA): TGTGCCAGCAGTTATGAATCGGGGACAGGGAACACCGGGGAGCTGTTTTTT. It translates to CASSYESGTGNTGELFF.

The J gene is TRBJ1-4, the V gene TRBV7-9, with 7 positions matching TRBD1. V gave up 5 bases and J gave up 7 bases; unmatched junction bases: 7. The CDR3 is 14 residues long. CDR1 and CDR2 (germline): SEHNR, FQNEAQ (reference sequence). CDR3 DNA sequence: TGTGCCAGCAGCCGACAGGGTTCAGGTGAAAAACTGTTTTTT. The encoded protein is CASSRQGSGEKLFF.

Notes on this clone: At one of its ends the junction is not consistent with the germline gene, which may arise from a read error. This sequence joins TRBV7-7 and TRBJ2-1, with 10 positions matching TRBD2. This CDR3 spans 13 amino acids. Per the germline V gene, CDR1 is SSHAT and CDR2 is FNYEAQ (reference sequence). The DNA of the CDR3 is TGTGCTAGCAGCGGGGGGGCCTACAATGAGCAGTTCTTC. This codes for CASSGGAYNEQFF.

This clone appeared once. The CDR3 DNA reads as TGTGCCAGCATGGGACAGGGGGCCGGGGAGCTGTTTTTT. This codes for CASMGQGAGELFF. J is TRBJ2-2 and V is TRBV2; TRBD1 matches 11 bases. Germline assignment: CDR1 SNHLY and CDR2 FYNNEI. CDR3 size: 13 residues. The V segment lost 7 bases and the J segment 6 bases; nucleotides outside the gene matches: 1.

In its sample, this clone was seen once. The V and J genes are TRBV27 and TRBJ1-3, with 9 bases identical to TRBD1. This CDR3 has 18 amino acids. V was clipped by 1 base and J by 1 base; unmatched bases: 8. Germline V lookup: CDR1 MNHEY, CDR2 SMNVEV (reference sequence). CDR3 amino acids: CASSLFGPGQGSGNTIYF. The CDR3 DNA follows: TGTGCCAGCAGTTTATTCGGTCCGGGACAGGGATCTGGAAACACCATATATTTT.

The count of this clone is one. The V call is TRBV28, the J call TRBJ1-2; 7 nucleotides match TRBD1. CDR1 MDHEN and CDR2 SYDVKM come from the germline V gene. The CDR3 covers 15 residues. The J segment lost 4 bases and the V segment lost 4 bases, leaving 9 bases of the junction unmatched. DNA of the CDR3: TGTGCCAGCAGTTGGGGGCCCACAGGGGCCTATGGCTACACCTTC. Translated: CASSWGPTGAYGYTF.

CDR3 sequence reads: CASSLFAQETQYF. CDR3 nucleotides: TGTGCCAGCAGTTTATTTGCCCAAGAGACCCAGTACTTC. The chain combines TRBV27 with TRBJ2-5; no firm D call. Trimming shortened V by 1 base and J by 1 base, and 4 bases separated the two germline ends. The germline CDR1 and CDR2 sequences are MNHEY and SMNVEV (reference sequence). The CDR3 contains 13 residues.